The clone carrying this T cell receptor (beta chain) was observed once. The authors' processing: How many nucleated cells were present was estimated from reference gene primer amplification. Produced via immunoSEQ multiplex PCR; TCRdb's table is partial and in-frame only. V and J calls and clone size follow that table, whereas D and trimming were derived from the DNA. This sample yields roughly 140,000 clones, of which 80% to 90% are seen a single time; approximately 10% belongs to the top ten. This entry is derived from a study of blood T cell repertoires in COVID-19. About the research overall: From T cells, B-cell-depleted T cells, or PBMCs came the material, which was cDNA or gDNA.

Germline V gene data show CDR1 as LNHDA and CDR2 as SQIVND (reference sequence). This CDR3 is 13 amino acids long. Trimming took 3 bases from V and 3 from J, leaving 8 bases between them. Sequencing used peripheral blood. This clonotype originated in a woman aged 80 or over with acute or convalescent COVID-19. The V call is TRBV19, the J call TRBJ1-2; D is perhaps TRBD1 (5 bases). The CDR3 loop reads CASSIGRDYGYTF. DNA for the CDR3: TGTGCCAGTAGTATCGGCAGGGACTATGGCTACACCTTC.